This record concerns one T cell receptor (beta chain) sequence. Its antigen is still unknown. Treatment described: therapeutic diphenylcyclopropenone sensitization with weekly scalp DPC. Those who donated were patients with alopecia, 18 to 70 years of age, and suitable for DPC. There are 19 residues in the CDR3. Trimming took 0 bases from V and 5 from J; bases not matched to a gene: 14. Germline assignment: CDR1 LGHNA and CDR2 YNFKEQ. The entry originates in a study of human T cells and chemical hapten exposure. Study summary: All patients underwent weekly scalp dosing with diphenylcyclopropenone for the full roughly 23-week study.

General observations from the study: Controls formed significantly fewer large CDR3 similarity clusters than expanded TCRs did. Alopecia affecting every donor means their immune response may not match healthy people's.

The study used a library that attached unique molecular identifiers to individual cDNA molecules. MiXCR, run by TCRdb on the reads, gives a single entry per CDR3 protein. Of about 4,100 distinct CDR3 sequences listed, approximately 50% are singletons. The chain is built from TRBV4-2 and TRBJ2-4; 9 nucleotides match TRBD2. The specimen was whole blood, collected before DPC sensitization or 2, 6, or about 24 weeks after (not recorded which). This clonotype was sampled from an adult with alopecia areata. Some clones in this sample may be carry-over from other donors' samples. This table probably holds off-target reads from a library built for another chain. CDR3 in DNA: TGTGCCAGCAGCCAAGAGCTTCATAGCGGGAGAAACTTCGAAAACATTCAGTACTTC. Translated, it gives CASSQELHSGRNFENIQYF.